The clone carrying this TCR beta chain was seen a handful of times. This sample is drawn from a study of blood T cell repertoires in COVID-19. Study-wide context: The study drew acute and convalescent COVID-19 samples from the United States, Italy and Spain. Sources were T cells, B-cell-depleted T cells, or PBMCs; the material itself was cDNA or gDNA.

Germline trimming cut 6 bases from V and 9 bases from J; bases unmatched to any gene: 13. The CDR3 is made up of 15 amino acids. Per the germline V gene, CDR1 is MDHEN and CDR2 is SYDVKM. The authors' processing: It was from reference gene primer amplification that nucleated cell counts were estimated. The data were produced by immunoSEQ multiplex PCR, yet TCRdb's version contains in-frame clones alone and is incomplete. V, J and clone size are taken as reported in that table, and D and trimming were inferred from the DNA itself. The data contain 120,000 to 150,000 clones, about 88% of them seen just once; the ten biggest clones take up roughly 2.5%.

This sequence joins TRBV28 and TRBJ2-1; 8 bases line up with TRBD1. The clonotype originates from a human donor with acute or convalescent COVID-19. The donor label of this sample is uncertain. The material sequenced was peripheral blood. This CDR3 reads CASSEPQGASIEQFF. The CDR3, as DNA: TGTGCCAGCAGCGAACCGCAGGGGGCCTCGATTGAGCAGTTCTTC.